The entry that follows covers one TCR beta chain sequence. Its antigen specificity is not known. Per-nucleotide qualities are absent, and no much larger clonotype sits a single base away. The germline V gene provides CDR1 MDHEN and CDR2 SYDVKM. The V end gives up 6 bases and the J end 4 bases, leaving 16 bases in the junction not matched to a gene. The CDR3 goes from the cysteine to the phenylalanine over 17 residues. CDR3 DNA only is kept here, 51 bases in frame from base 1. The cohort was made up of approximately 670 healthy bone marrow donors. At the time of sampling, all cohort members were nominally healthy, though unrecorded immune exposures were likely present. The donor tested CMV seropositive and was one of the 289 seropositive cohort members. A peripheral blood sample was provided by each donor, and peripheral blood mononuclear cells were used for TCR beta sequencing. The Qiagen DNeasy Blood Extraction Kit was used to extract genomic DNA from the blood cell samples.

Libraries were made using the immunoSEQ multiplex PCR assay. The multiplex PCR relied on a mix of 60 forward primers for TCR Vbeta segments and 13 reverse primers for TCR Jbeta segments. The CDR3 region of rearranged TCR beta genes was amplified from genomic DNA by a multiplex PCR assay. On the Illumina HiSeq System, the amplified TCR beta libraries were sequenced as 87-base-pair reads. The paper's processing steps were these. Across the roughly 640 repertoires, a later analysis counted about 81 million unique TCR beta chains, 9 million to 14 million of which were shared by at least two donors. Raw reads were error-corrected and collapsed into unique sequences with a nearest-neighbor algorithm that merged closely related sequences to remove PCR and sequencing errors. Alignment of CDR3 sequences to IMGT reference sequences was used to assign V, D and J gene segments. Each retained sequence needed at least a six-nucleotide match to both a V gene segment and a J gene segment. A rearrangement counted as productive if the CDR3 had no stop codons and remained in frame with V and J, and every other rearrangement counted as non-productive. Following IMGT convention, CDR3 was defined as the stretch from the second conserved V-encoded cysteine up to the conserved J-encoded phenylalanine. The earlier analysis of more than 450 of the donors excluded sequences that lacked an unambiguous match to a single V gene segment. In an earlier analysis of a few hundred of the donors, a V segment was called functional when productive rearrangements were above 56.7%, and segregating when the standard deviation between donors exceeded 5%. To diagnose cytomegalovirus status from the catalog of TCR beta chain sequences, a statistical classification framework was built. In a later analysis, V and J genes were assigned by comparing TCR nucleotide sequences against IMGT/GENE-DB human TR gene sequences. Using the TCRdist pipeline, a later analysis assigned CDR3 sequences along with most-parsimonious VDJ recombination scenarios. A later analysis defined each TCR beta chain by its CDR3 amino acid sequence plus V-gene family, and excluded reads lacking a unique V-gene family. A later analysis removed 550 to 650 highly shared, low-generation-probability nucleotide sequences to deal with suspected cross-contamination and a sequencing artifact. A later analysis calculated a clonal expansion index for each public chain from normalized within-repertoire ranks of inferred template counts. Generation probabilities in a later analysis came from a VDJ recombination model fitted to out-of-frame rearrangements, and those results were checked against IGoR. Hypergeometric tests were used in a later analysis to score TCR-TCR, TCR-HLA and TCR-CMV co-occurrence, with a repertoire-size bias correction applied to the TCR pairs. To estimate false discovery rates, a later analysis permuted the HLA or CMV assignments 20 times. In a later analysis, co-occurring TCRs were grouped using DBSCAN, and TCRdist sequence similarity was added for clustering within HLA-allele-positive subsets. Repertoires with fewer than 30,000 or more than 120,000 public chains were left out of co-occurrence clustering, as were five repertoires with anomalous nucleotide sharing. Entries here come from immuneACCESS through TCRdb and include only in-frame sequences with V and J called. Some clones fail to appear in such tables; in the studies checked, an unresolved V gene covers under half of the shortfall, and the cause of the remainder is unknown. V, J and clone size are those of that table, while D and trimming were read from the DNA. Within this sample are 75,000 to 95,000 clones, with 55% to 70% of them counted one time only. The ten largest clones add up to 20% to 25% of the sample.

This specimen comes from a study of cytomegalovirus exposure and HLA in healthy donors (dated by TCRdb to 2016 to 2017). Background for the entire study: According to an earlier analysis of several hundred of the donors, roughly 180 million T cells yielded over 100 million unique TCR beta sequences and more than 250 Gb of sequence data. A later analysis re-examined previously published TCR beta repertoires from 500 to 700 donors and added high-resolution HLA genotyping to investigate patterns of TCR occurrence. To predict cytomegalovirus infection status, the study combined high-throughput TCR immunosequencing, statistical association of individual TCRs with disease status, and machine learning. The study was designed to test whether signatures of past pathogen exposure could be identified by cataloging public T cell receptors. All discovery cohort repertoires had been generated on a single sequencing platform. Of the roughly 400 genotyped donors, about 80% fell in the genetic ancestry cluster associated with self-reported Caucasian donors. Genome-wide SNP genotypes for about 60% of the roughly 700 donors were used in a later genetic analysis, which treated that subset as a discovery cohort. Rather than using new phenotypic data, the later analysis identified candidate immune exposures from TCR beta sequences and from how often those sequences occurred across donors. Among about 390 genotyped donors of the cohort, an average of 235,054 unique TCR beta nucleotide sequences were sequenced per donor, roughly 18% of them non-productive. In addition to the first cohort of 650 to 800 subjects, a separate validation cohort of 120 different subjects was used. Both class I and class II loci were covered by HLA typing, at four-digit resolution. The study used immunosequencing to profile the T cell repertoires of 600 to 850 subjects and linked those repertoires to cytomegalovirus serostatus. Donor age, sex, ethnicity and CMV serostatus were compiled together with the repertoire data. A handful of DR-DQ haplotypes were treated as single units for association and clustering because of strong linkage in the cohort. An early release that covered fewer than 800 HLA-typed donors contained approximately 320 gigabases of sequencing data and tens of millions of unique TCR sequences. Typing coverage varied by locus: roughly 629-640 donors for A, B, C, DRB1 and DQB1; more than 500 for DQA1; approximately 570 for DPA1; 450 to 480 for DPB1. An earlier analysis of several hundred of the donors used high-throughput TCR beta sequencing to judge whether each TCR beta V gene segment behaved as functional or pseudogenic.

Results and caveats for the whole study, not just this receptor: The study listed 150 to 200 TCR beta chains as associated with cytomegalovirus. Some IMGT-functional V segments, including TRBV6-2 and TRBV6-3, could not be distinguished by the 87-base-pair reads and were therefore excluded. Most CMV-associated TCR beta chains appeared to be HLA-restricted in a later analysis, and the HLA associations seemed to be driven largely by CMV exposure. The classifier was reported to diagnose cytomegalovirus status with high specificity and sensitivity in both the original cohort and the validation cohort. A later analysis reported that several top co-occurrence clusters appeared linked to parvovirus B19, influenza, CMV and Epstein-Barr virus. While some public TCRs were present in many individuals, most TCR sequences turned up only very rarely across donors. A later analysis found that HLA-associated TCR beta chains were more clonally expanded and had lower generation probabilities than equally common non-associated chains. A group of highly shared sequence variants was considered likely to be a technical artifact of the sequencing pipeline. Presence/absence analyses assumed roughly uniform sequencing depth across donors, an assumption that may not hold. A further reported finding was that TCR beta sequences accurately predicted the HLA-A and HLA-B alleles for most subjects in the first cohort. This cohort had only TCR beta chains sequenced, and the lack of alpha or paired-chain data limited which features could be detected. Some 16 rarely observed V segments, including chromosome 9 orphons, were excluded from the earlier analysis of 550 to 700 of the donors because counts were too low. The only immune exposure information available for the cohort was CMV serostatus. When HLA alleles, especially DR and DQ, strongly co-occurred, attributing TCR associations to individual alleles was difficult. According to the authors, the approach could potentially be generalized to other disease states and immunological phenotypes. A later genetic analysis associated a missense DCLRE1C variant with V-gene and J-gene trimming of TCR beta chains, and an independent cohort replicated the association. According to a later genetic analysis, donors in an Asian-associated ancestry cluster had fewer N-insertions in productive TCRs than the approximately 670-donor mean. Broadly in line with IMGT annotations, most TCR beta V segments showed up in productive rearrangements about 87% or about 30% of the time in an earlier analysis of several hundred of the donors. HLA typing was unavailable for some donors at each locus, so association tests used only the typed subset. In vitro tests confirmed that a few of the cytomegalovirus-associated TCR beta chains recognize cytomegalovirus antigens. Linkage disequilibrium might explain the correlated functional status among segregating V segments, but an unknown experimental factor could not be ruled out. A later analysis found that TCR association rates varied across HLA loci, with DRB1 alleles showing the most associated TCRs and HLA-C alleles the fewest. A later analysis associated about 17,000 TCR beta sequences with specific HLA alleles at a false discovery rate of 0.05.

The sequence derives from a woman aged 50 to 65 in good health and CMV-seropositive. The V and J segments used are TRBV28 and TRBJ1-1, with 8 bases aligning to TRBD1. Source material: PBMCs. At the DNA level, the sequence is TGTGCCAGCAGATCAGGACAGGGAATGATAGAGGGCACTGAAGCTTTCTTT. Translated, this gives CASRSGQGMIEGTEAFF.